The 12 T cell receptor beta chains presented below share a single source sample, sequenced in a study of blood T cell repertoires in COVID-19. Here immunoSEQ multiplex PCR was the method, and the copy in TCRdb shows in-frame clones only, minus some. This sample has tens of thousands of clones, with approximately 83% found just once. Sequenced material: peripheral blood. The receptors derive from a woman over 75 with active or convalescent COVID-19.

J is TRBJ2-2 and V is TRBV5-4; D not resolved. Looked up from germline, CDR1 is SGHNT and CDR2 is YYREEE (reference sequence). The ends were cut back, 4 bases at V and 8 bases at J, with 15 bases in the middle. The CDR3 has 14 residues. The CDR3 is CASSRKVGPGELFF. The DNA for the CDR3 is TGTGCCAGCAGCCGGAAAGTTGGGCCAGGGGAGCTGTTTTTT.

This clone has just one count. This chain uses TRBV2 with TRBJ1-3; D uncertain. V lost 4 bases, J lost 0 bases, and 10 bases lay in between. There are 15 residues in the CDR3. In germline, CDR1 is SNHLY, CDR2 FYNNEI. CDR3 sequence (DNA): TGTGCCAGCAGTGGCGGGTTTTCCTCTGGAAACACCATATATTTT. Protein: CASSGGFSSGNTIYF.

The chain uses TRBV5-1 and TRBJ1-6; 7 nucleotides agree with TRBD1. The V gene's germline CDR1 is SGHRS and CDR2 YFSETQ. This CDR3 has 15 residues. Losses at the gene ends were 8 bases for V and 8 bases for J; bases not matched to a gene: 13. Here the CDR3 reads CASTLEGADYSPLHF. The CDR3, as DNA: TGCGCCAGTACCCTGGAGGGGGCGGATTATTCACCCCTCCACTTT.

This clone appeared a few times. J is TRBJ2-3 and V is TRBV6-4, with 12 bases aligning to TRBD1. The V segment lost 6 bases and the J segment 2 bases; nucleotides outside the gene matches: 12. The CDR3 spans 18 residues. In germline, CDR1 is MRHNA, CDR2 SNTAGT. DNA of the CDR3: TGTGCCAGCAGCGCCTGGGACAGGGGGCAACCTTACACAGATACGCAGTATTTT. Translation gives CASSAWDRGQPYTDTQYF.

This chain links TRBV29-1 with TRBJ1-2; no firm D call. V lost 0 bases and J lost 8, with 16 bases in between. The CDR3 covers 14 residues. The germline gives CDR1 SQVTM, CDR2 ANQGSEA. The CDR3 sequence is CSVEDLEKGGGYTF. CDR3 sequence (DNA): TGCAGCGTTGAAGATCTAGAGAAAGGCGGGGGCTACACCTTC. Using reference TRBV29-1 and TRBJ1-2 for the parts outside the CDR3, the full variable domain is SAVISQKPSRDICQRGTSLTIQCQVDSQVTMMFWYRQQPGQSLTLIATANQGSEATYESGFVIDKFPISRPNLTFSTLTVSNMSPEDSSIYLCSVEDLEKGGGYTFGSGTRLTVV.

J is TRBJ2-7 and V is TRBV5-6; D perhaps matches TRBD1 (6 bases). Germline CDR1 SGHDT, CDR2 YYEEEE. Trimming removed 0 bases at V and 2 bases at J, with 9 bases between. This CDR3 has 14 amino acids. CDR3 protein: CASSLEGDTYEQYF. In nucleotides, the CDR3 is TGTGCCAGCAGCTTGGAAGGGGACACCTACGAGCAGTACTTC. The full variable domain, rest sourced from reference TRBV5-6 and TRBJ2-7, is DAGVTQSPTHLIKTRGQQVTLRCSPKSGHDTVSWYQQALGQGPQFIFQYYEEEERQRGNFPDRFSGHQFPNYSSELNVNALLLGDSALYLCASSLEGDTYEQYFGPGTRLTVT.

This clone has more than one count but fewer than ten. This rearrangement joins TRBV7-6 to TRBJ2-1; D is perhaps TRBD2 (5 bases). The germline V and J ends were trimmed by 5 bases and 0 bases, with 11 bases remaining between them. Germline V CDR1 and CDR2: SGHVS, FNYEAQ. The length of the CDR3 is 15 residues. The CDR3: CASSLSASSYNEQFF. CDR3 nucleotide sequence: TGTGCCAGCAGCCTTAGCGCGAGCTCCTACAATGAGCAGTTCTTC.

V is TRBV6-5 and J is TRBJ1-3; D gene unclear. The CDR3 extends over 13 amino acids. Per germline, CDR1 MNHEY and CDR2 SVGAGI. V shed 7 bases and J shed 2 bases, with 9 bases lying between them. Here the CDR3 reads CASISSPGNTIYF. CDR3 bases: TGTGCCAGCATATCGTCCCCTGGAAACACCATATATTTT.

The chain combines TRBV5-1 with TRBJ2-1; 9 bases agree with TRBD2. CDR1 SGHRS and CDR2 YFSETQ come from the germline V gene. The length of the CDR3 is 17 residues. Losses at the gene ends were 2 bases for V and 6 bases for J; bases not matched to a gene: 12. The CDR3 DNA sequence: TGCGCCAGCAGCTTTCGGTTGGTAGCGGGAGAAGGCAATGAGCAGTTCTTC. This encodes CASSFRLVAGEGNEQFF.

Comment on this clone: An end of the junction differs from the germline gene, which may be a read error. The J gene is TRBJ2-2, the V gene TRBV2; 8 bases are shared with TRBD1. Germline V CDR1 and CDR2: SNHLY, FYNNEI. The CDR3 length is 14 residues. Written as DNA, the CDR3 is TGTGCCAGGAGTGGACAGGGGAACACCGGGGAGCTGTTTTTT. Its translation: CARSGQGNTGELFF.

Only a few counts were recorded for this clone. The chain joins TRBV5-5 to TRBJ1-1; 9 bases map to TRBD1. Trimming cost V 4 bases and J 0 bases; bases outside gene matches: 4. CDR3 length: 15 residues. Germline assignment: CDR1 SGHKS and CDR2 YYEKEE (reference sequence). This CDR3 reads CASSRQGDMNTEAFF. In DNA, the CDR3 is TGTGCCAGCAGCCGACAGGGGGATATGAACACTGAAGCTTTCTTT.

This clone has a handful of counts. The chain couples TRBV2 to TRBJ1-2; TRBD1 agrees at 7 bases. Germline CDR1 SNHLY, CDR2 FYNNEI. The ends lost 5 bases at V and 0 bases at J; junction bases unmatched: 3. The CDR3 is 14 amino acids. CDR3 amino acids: CASSRQGTNYGYTF. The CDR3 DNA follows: TGTGCCAGCAGTCGACAGGGAACTAACTATGGCTACACCTTC.